A single sample gave rise to the 8 T cell receptor beta chains below, sequenced in a study of T cell responses to AZD1222 COVID-19 vaccine. Clones were sequenced by immunoSEQ multiplex PCR, and TCRdb holds only the in-frame ones, with some missing. Among 150,000 or so clones listed, 82% were seen once. Sequenced here: peripheral blood, sampled on day 0 of MenACWY control vaccination. All receptors derive from an adult in good health.

This chain links TRBV27 with TRBJ2-6; TRBD2 agrees at 12 bases. Germline CDR1 is MNHEY and CDR2 is SMNVEV (reference sequence). Trimming cost V 1 base and J 0 bases; bases outside gene matches: 10. CDR3 length: 21 amino acids. The CDR3, as DNA: TGTGCCAGCAGTTTATTCTCGCGACTAGCGGGGGCTGCCTCTGGGGCCAACGTCCTGACTTTC. The encoded protein is CASSLFSRLAGAASGANVLTF.

The rearrangement links TRBV18 to TRBJ2-2; D call uncertain. The V end lost 1 base, the J end lost 6 bases, and 6 bases lay between the germline ends. The CDR3 extends over 13 amino acids. CDR1 is KGHSH, CDR2 LQKENI, per germline. In DNA, the CDR3 is TGTGCCAGCTCACCACGTCAGGCCGGGGAGCTGTTTTTT. The encoded protein is CASSPRQAGELFF.

Details on this clone: Relative to the germline gene, one junction end is altered; a read error may explain this. CDR3: CASSIAGGSYNSPLHF. The CDR3 DNA sequence: TGTGCCAGCAGCATAGCCGGTGGGTCCTATAATTCACCCCTCCACTTT. J is TRBJ1-6 and V is TRBV7-2; D is undetermined. Germline lookup yields CDR1 SGHTA and CDR2 FQGNSA. CDR3 length: 16 residues.

This clone was seen only once. The V gene is TRBV7-9, the J gene TRBJ1-2; tentative D call: TRBD1 (6 bases). V lost 2 bases to trimming and J lost 6 bases, with 13 bases between them. Per germline, CDR1 SEHNR and CDR2 FQNEAQ (reference sequence). CDR3 length equals 14 residues. This CDR3 is CASSLYRAGDGYTF. Here the CDR3 DNA reads TGTGCCAGCAGCTTATACAGGGCAGGGGATGGCTACACCTTC.

J is TRBJ1-2 and V is TRBV6-1; TRBD1 matches 7 bases. CDR1 is MNHNS, CDR2 SASEGT, per germline. This CDR3 spans 16 amino acids. Trimming cost V 3 bases and J 2 bases; bases outside gene matches: 9. CDR3 residues: CASSDPTGTMNYGYTF. The CDR3 nucleotides read TGTGCCAGCAGTGACCCGACAGGGACCATGAACTATGGCTACACCTTC.

The chain recombines TRBV6-5 with TRBJ1-2; the match to TRBD1 covers 8 bases. Per the germline V gene, CDR1 is MNHEY and CDR2 is SVGAGI. The trim removed 5 bases at V and 8 bases at J, leaving 7 bases unmatched. The CDR3 has 13 amino acids. CDR3 DNA sequence: TGTGCCAGCAGTCCACAGGGGGAGGACGGCTACACCTTC. This encodes CASSPQGEDGYTF.

This clone was observed once. This chain uses TRBV7-6 with TRBJ2-7, with 8 bases fitting TRBD1. Germline CDR1 reads SGHVS; CDR2 reads FNYEAQ. V was pared by 5 bases and J by 5 bases, with 8 bases of the junction left unmatched. The CDR3 is 14 amino acids. The CDR3 DNA is TGTGCCAGCAGCCCAGGACAGGGTTTCGACGAGCAGTACTTC. Protein: CASSPGQGFDEQYF. Supplemented by reference TRBV7-6 and TRBJ2-7, the full variable domain reads GAGVSQSPRYKVTKRGQDVALRCDPISGHVSLYWYRQALGQGPEFLTYFNYEAQQDKSGLPNDRFSAERPEGSISTLTIQRTEQRDSAMYRCASSPGQGFDEQYFGPGTRLTVT.

The genes are TRBV19 and TRBJ1-5; D gene ambiguous. V lost 3 bases and J 4 bases, leaving 10 bases between the germline ends. The CDR3 sequence is 14 residues long. The V gene's germline CDR1 is LNHDA and CDR2 SQIVND (reference sequence). This CDR3 is CASSMKGNNQPQHF. The CDR3 nucleotides are TGTGCCAGTAGTATGAAGGGAAATAATCAGCCCCAGCATTTT.